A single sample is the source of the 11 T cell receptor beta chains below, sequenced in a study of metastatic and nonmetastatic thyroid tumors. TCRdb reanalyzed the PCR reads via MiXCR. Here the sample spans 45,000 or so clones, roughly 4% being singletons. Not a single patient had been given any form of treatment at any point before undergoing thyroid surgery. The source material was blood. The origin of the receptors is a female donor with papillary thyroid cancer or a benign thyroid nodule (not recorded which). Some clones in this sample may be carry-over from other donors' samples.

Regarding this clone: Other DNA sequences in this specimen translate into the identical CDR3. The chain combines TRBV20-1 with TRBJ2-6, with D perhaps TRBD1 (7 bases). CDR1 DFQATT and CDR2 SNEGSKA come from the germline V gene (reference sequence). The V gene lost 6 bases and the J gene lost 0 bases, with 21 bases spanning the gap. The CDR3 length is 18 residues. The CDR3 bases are TGCAGTGCACCCGGCGGGACAGATCTTAGCTCTGGGGCCAACGTCCTGACTTTC. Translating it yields CSAPGGTDLSSGANVLTF.

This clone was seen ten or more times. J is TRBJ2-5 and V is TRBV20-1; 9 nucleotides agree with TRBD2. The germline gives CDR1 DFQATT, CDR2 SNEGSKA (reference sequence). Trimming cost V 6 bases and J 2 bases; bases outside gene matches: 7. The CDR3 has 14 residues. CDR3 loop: CSAPGGGGQETQYF. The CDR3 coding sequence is TGCAGTGCCCCGGGCGGGGGGGGGCAAGAGACCCAGTACTTC.

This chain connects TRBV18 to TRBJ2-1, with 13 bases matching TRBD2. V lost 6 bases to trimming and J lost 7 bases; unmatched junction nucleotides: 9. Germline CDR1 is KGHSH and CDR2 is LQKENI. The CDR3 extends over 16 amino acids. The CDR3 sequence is CASSPGGLAGANEQFF. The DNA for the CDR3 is TGTGCCAGCTCCCCGGGTGGACTAGCGGGAGCTAATGAGCAGTTCTTC.

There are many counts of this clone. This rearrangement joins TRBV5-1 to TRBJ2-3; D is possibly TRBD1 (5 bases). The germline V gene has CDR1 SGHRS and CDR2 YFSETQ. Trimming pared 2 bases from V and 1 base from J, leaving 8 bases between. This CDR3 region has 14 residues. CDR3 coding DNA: TGCGCCAGCAGCTTTACAGGAGGCACAGATACGCAGTATTTT. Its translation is CASSFTGGTDTQYF.

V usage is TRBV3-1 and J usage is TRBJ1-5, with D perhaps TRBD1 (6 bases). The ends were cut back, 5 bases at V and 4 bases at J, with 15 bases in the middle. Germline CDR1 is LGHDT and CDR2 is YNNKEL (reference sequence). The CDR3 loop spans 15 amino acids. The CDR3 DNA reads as TGTGCCAGCAGCATCGGAGCAGGGGCTAATCAGCCCCAGCATTTT. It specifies CASSIGAGANQPQHF. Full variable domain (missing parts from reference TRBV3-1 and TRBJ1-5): DTAVSQTPKYLVTQMGNDKSIKCEQNLGHDTMYWYKQDSKKFLKIMFSYNNKELIINETVPNRFSPKSPDKAHLNLHINSLELGDSAVYFCASSIGAGANQPQHFGDGTRLSIL.

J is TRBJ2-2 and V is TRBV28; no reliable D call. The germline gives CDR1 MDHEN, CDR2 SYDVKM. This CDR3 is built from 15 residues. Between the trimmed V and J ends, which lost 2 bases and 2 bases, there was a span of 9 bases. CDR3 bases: TGTGCCAGCAGTTTAGGGCAAGAAAACACCGGGGAGCTGTTTTTT. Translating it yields CASSLGQENTGELFF.

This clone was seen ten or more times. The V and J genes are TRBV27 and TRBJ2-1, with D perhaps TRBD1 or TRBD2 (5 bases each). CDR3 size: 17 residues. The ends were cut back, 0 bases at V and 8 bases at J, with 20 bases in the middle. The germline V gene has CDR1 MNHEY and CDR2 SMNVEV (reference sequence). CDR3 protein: CASSLSRGPRLGDEQFF. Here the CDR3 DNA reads TGTGCCAGCAGTTTATCGAGGGGACCTCGCCTAGGCGATGAGCAGTTCTTC.

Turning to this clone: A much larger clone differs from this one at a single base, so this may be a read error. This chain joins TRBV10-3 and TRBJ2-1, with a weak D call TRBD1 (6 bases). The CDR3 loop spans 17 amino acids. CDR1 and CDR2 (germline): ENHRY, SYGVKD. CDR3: CAISESRGRGPYDEQFF. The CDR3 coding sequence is TGTGCCATCAGTGAGTCGAGGGGCAGGGGACCCTACGATGAGCAGTTCTTC.

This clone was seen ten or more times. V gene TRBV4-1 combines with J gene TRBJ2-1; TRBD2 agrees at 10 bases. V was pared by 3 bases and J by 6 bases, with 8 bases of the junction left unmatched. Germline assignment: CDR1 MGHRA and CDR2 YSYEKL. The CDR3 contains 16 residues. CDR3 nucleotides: TGCGCCAGCAGCCAGGGCGGTAGCGGGAGGAGCAATGAGCAGTTCTTC. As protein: CASSQGGSGRSNEQFF.

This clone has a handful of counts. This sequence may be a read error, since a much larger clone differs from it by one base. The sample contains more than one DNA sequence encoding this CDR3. The CDR3 DNA follows: TGTGCCAGCAGCCAATCGTTCGACAGGGGAGGAGAGCAGTACTTC. Amino acid sequence: CASSQSFDRGGEQYF. The chain combines TRBV3-1 with TRBJ2-7; 8 nucleotides align to TRBD1. Looked up from germline, CDR1 is LGHDT and CDR2 is YNNKEL (reference sequence). This CDR3 is 15 amino acids long. Trimming took 2 bases from V and 7 from J; bases not matched to a gene: 10.

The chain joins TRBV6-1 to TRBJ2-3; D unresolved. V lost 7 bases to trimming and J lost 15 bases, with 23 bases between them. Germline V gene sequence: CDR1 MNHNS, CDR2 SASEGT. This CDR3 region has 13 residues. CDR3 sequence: CASNDGSTDKHYF. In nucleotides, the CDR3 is TGTGCCAGCAACGACGGCAGCACAGATAAGCATTATTTT.